Presented here are 13 T cell receptor beta chains from one specimen sequenced in a study of regulatory T cells in long-lasting Graves disease. Libraries of TCR beta came from iRepertoire HTBI primers plus Arm-PCR of CDR3 regions. One entry per CDR3 protein results from TCRdb running MiXCR on the multiplex PCR reads. The table includes some 220,000 distinct CDR3 sequences, 15% to 20% detected once. The time point here: newly diagnosed GD, antithyroid drugs for less than 3 months. The TCR library used RNA extracted from PBMCs. This sample also belongs to another study, concerning T cells in Graves' hyperthyroidism and ophthalmopathy.

The sequencing used peripheral blood mononuclear cells (PBMCs), collected at new diagnosis, from a patient treated with antithyroid drugs. These receptors originate from a woman aged 30 to 39 with Graves disease.

As to this clonotype: A read error is likely here: a far larger clone is one base away. The chain carries TRBV28 and TRBJ1-6; no definite D call. V was trimmed by 5 bases and J by 6 bases, leaving 20 bases between them. CDR3 size: 17 residues. Germline V gives CDR1 MDHEN, CDR2 SYDVKM. The CDR3 spells CASSERFPGRGNSPLHF. DNA for the CDR3: TGTGCCAGCAGTGAAAGGTTCCCCGGGCGAGGTAATTCACCCCTCCACTTT.

The sample holds many counts of this clonotype. This chain links TRBV20-1 with TRBJ2-7; 10 bases map to TRBD1. The CDR3 covers 16 residues. V lost 1 base and J lost 5; bases outside the gene matches: 11. Germline V gene sequence: CDR1 DFQATT, CDR2 SNEGSKA (reference sequence). CDR3 region: CSARVPSGQGHHEQYF. CDR3 sequence (DNA): TGCAGTGCTAGAGTCCCCTCGGGACAGGGGCATCACGAGCAGTACTTC.

In its sample, this clonotype was seen many times. The chain carries TRBV14 and TRBJ1-1, with D possibly matching TRBD1 (5 bases). This CDR3 contains 12 residues. Germline V gene data show CDR1 as SGHDN and CDR2 as FVKESK. Trimming shortened V by 7 bases and J by 5 bases, and 11 bases separated the two germline ends. For the CDR3, the DNA is TGTGCCAGCACACACCAGGGAACTGAAGCTTTCTTT. This translates into CASTHQGTEAFF.

This clonotype was seen many times. This chain connects TRBV6-1 to TRBJ1-5; D not certain. Trimming left V 4 bases short and J 3 bases short, with 7 bases between. The CDR3 sequence is 13 residues long. In germline, CDR1 is MNHNS, CDR2 SASEGT. CDR3 DNA sequence: TGTGCCAGCAGTGGGATGATCAATCAGCCCCAGCATTTT. It codes for CASSGMINQPQHF.

This clonotype was observed many times. The DNA for the CDR3 is TGTGCCAGCAGCCCCCGACAGGGGAATAATGAAAAACTGTTTTTT. It specifies CASSPRQGNNEKLFF. The V and J genes are TRBV28 and TRBJ1-4; 8 nucleotides align to TRBD1. This CDR3 contains 15 residues. V was clipped by 6 bases and J by 4 bases; unmatched bases: 7. Germline V lookup: CDR1 MDHEN, CDR2 SYDVKM.

This clonotype has a count of ten or more. V and J are TRBV7-9 and TRBJ2-5; 13 nucleotides align to TRBD2. CDR3 length: 16 residues. Looked up from germline, CDR1 is SEHNR and CDR2 is FQNEAQ (reference sequence). Losses at the gene ends were 5 bases for V and 2 bases for J; bases not matched to a gene: 5. CDR3 nucleotide sequence: TGTGCCAGCAGCGCCCGACTAGCGGGGGGACAAGAGACCCAGTACTTC. Its protein product is CASSARLAGGQETQYF.

This clonotype appeared many times. The chain uses TRBV12-3 or TRBV12-4 and TRBJ1-6, with 7 bases that match TRBD1. The CDR3 consists of 12 residues. Trimming at V came to 5 bases and at J to 10 bases, leaving 2 bases not matched to a gene. CDR3 sequence reads: CASSRGQSPLHF. CDR3 DNA sequence: TGTGCCAGCAGTCGGGGACAGTCACCCCTCCACTTT.

The table lists this clonotype with many counts. The chain's CDR3 is CASSFPGVNYGYTF. As DNA, the CDR3 is TGTGCCAGCAGCTTCCCCGGGGTAAACTATGGCTACACCTTC. V and J are TRBV11-2 and TRBJ1-2; D is undetermined. Between the trimmed V and J ends, which lost 3 bases and 2 bases, there was a span of 10 bases. Germline lookup yields CDR1 SGHAT and CDR2 FQNNGV. There are 14 residues in the CDR3.

This clonotype was picked up many times. V is TRBV7-8 and J is TRBJ2-2; 13 bases fit TRBD2. V gave up 5 bases and J gave up 0 bases; unmatched junction bases: 3. Germline V gene data show CDR1 as SGHVS and CDR2 as FQNEAQ. The CDR3 extends over 17 amino acids. The CDR3 protein is CASSQTSGGSNTGELFF. In DNA, the CDR3 is TGTGCCAGCAGCCAGACTAGCGGGGGGTCGAACACCGGGGAGCTGTTTTTT.

The gene calls are TRBV12-3 or TRBV12-4 and TRBJ2-5; D may be TRBD1 (6 bases). CDR3 length equals 14 residues. Trimming took off 6 bases at V and 4 bases at J, with 15 bases between the two ends. CDR3: CASRKTGWRETQYF. The CDR3 coding sequence is TGTGCCAGCAGGAAGACAGGTTGGAGAGAGACCCAGTACTTC.

This clonotype was observed many times. The chain is built from TRBV6-1 and TRBJ2-3, with D uncertain. There are 14 residues in the CDR3. CDR1 MNHNS and CDR2 SASEGT come from the germline V gene. The V end lost 3 bases, the J end lost 4 bases, and 11 bases lay between the germline ends. The CDR3 DNA is TGTGCCAGCAGTGACACCCGTCCGGCAGATACGCAGTATTTT. This translates into CASSDTRPADTQYF.

This clonotype was found many times. The gene calls are TRBV2 and TRBJ1-2, with TRBD1 matching 7 bases. The CDR3 consists of 14 residues. Germline V gene sequence: CDR1 SNHLY, CDR2 FYNNEI. V shed 4 bases, J shed 2 bases, and the junction held 4 bases outside the gene matches. In DNA form, the CDR3 reads TGTGCCAGCAGTGCATTGGGACAGAACTATGGCTACACCTTC. This encodes CASSALGQNYGYTF.

This clonotype has ten or more counts. The CDR3 reads CASSLTVQEDNSRRNTIYF. The CDR3 DNA follows: TGTGCCAGCAGTTTAACGGTACAGGAAGATAACTCCCGCAGAAACACCATATATTTT. The chain couples TRBV28 to TRBJ1-3, with a tentative D call TRBD1 (5 bases). This CDR3 is built from 19 residues. V was clipped by 2 bases and J by 5 bases, with 25 bases between them. Germline V gene lookup returns CDR1 MDHEN and CDR2 SYDVKM.